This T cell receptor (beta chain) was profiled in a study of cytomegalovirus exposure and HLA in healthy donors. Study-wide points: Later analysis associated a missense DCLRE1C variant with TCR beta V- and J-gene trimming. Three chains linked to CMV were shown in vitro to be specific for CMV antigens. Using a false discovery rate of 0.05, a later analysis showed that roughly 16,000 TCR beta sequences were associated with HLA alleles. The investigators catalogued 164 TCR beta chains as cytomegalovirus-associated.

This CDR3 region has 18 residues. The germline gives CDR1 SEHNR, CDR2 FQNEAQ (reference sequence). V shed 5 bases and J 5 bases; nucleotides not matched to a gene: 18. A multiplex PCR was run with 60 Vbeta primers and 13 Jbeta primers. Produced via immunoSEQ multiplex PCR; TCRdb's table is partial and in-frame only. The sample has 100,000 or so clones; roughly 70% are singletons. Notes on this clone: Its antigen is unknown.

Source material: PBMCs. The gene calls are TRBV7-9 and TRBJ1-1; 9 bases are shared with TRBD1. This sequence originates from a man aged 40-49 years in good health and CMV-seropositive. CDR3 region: CASSNSRGQGYERTEAFF. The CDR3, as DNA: TGTGCCAGCAGCAATAGTCGGGGACAGGGTTACGAACGGACTGAAGCTTTCTTT.